The clone carrying this T cell receptor (beta chain) was seen more than once but under ten times. Its specificity is unknown. The entry originates in a study of T-cell reconstitution after alpha-beta-depleted transplantation in children. Study results and caveats: Diversity of TCRbeta at day 60 was high in some patients, arising from surviving recipient T cells and thymic progenitors. A year post-transplant, T-cell counts and diversity derived mostly from newly produced T cells.

Unique molecular identifiers were built into the TCRbeta library. TCRdb fed the PCR reads into MiXCR, producing one record per CDR3 protein. Of 700,000 to 850,000 distinct CDR3 sequences listed, around 17% were seen once; the top ten hold about 5%. The V gene's germline CDR1 is SGHRS and CDR2 YFSETQ. The germline V and J ends were trimmed by 0 bases and 8 bases, with 15 bases remaining between them. The CDR3 loop spans 16 amino acids. The sequenced sample was PBMCs, mostly from graft donor cells, obtained 360 days after TCRalphabeta/CD19-depleted stem cell transplant. The V call is TRBV5-1, the J call TRBJ1-6; no definite D call. The sequence was obtained from a male patient under 18 who had a stem cell transplant for acute lymphoblastic leukemia, so the T cells may come from the graft donor. CDR3 in DNA: TGCGCCAGCAGCTTGGTCGTCTGGACTGAAGATTCACCCCTCCACTTT. As protein: CASSLVVWTEDSPLHF.